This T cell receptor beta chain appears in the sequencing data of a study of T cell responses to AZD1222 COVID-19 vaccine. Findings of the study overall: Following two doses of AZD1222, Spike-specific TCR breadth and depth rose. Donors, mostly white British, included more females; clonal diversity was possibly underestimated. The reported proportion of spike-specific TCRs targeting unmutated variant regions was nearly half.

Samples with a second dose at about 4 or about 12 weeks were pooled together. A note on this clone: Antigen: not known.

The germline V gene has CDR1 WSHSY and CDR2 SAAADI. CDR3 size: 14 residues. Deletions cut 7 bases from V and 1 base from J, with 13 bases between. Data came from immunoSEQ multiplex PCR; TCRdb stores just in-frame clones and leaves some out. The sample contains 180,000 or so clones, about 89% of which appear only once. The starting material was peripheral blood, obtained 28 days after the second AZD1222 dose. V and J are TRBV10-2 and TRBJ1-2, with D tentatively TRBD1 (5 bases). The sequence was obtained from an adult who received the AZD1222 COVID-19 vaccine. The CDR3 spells CASTQAVDNYGYTF. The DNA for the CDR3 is TGCGCCAGCACACAGGCCGTTGATAACTATGGCTACACCTTC.